The 12 T cell receptor beta chains given below trace back to one sample, sequenced in a study of cytomegalovirus exposure and HLA in healthy donors. Use of 60 Vbeta and 13 Jbeta primers characterized the PCR. Sequencing was performed with immunoSEQ multiplex PCR; in TCRdb, only in-frame clones are kept and a portion is missing. The data show some 120,000 clones, more than 75% seen once. The source material was PBMCs. The receptors come from a man in his forties or fifties in good health and CMV-seronegative.

This clone was counted a few times. This chain links TRBV5-4 with TRBJ1-1; 8 positions agree with TRBD1. The germline CDR1 and CDR2 sequences are SGHNT and YYREEE (reference sequence). This CDR3 has 16 amino acids. The trim removed 4 bases at V and 4 bases at J, leaving 12 bases unmatched. The CDR3 bases are TGTGCCAGCAGCCCCCCAGGGGGCGGAATGTTCACTGAAGCTTTCTTT. Translated, it gives CASSPPGGGMFTEAFF.

The chain combines TRBV7-8 with TRBJ1-1, with a tentative D call TRBD1 (6 bases). The CDR3 spans 15 residues. Germline V CDR1 and CDR2: SGHVS, FQNEAQ. V was shortened by 2 bases and J by 1 base, with 11 bases between the two germline ends. The CDR3 loop is CASSLMGATNTEAFF. The CDR3 DNA reads as TGTGCCAGCAGCTTAATGGGGGCAACGAACACTGAAGCTTTCTTT.

The rearrangement uses TRBV6-6 and TRBJ2-3; a weak D match, TRBD2 (6 bases). CDR3 length equals 14 residues. Trimming pared 6 bases from V and 3 bases from J, leaving 13 bases between. CDR1 and CDR2 from the germline V gene are MNHNY and SVGAGI (reference sequence). CDR3 amino acids: CASRRGGETDTQYF. The CDR3 DNA reads as TGTGCCAGCAGGCGGGGCGGGGAGACAGATACGCAGTATTTT.

The chain recombines TRBV28 with TRBJ2-4; weak D call: TRBD2 (7 bases). V lost 5 bases to trimming and J lost 3 bases, with 14 bases between them. The germline CDR1 and CDR2 sequences are MDHEN and SYDVKM. CDR3 length equals 15 residues. The CDR3 loop reads CASSIGGADKNIQYF. The CDR3 coding sequence is TGTGCCAGCAGTATAGGGGGGGCAGACAAAAACATTCAGTACTTC.

The V and J genes are TRBV2 and TRBJ1-6; D is possibly TRBD1 (5 bases). CDR3 length: 13 residues. V was shortened by 11 bases and J by 2 bases, with 10 bases between the two germline ends. Germline V gene data show CDR1 as SNHLY and CDR2 as FYNNEI. The CDR3 bases are TGTGCCGGAACAGGCGCCTATAATTCACCCCTCCACTTT. This sequence encodes CAGTGAYNSPLHF.

The chain carries TRBV2 and TRBJ1-5; unclear D gene. The CDR3 sequence is 14 residues long. The germline gives CDR1 SNHLY, CDR2 FYNNEI. Trimming shortened V by 4 bases and J by 2 bases, and 9 bases separated the two germline ends. Written as DNA, the CDR3 is TGTGCCAGCAGTGTTGATTCAGGCAATCAGCCCCAGCATTTT. Protein product: CASSVDSGNQPQHF.

V usage is TRBV5-1 and J usage is TRBJ2-3; 9 bases fit TRBD2. The V gene end was trimmed by 4 bases and the J gene end by 3 bases; junction bases not matched to a gene: 9. Germline CDR1 SGHRS, CDR2 YFSETQ. The CDR3 spans 16 residues. The DNA for the CDR3 is TGCGCCAGCAGCCTGGGGACTAGCTTCGAAACAGATACGCAGTATTTT. Residues: CASSLGTSFETDTQYF.

V gene TRBV27 combines with J gene TRBJ2-7; D call uncertain. V was trimmed by 3 bases and J by 2 bases, leaving 8 bases between them. Per the germline V gene, CDR1 is MNHEY and CDR2 is SMNVEV (reference sequence). This CDR3 contains 13 residues. The CDR3 DNA reads as TGTGCCAGCAGTTTCGACAACACCTACGAGCAGTACTTC. As protein: CASSFDNTYEQYF.

The rearrangement links TRBV11-1 to TRBJ2-7; D may be TRBD1 (5 bases). The CDR3 contains 16 residues. Germline lookup yields CDR1 SGHAT and CDR2 FQDESV (reference sequence). The V end was cut by 5 bases, the J end by 0 bases, with 17 bases between. This CDR3 reads CASSPQGSPYSYEQYF. The CDR3 bases are TGTGCCAGCAGCCCGCAGGGATCCCCATACTCCTACGAGCAGTACTTC.

The J gene is TRBJ1-6, the V gene TRBV25-1; D is unresolved. Germline assignment: CDR1 MGHDK and CDR2 SYGVNS. The V end was cut by 2 bases, the J end by 14 bases, with 13 bases between. This CDR3 has 13 amino acids. Here the CDR3 DNA reads TGTGCCAGCAGTGAAGTAGGGAGGATCGCCCTCCACTTT. It codes for CASSEVGRIALHF.

The chain links TRBV6-6 to TRBJ1-6; 9 nucleotides agree with TRBD1. Germline CDR1 MNHNY, CDR2 SVGAGI (reference sequence). V shed 2 bases, J shed 5 bases, and the junction held 4 bases outside the gene matches. The CDR3 has 16 amino acids. The CDR3: CASSYLRTGDNSPLHF. The CDR3 region has the DNA TGTGCCAGCAGTTACCTACGGACAGGGGATAATTCACCCCTCCACTTT.

This clone was counted between two and nine times. The chain combines TRBV10-3 with TRBJ2-5; D is perhaps TRBD2 (5 bases). This CDR3 comprises 13 residues. CDR1 and CDR2 from the germline V gene are ENHRY and SYGVKD. V was cut by 4 bases and J by 5 bases, with 11 bases left in between. CDR3 bases: TGTGCCATCAGTGGGGAGATGGGGGAGACCCAGTACTTC. Amino acid sequence: CAISGEMGETQYF.